The 15 T cell receptor beta chains presented below share a single source sample, sequenced in a study of a mutant IDH1 vaccine in newly diagnosed glioma. These receptors lack a known antigen. Time point of the sample: week 5, during vaccination. Every vaccine dose comprised 300 ug of mutant IDH1 20-mer peptide plus topical imiquimod. The protocol was immunoSEQ multiplex PCR, while the TCRdb copy is restricted to in-frame clones and leaves out a portion. This sample yields 60,000 or so clones, of which 82% are seen a single time; approximately 2.8% belongs to the top ten. Material: PBMCs, obtained from a glioma patient whose treatment included an IDH1 peptide vaccine. Every receptor here comes from a woman aged 18-29 years with glioma. Some clones in this sample may be carry-over from other donors' samples.

The chain carries TRBV4-1 and TRBJ2-7; D gene uncertain. CDR1 is MGHRA, CDR2 YSYEKL, per germline. This CDR3 is built from 15 residues. Trimming cost V 0 bases and J 3 bases, with 12 bases left between them. In DNA, the CDR3 is TGCGCCAGCAGCCAAGATCTGGCAGGTGTCTACGAGCAGTACTTC. It yields the protein CASSQDLAGVYEQYF.

The rearrangement joins TRBV6-1 to TRBJ2-7; D is undetermined. Per germline, CDR1 MNHNS and CDR2 SASEGT. The V gene lost 8 bases and the J gene lost 8 bases, with 10 bases spanning the gap. This CDR3 contains 10 residues. CDR3 in amino acids: CASGTLQQYF. The CDR3 region has the DNA TGTGCCAGCGGAACACTGCAGCAGTACTTC.

V is TRBV5-1 and J is TRBJ1-2; TRBD1 aligns across 7 bases. This CDR3 has 13 residues. Unmatched junction bases numbered 3, after V lost 1 base and J lost 6 bases. In germline, CDR1 is SGHRS, CDR2 YFSETQ. For the CDR3, the DNA is TGCGCCAGCAGCTTGAGTACAGGGGATGGCTACACCTTC. Translation: CASSLSTGDGYTF.

The rearrangement joins TRBV29-1 to TRBJ1-1; the D is unclear. This CDR3 has 9 residues. Per the germline V gene, CDR1 is SQVTM and CDR2 is ANQGSEA. Between the trimmed V and J ends, which lost 4 bases and 10 bases, there was a span of 7 bases. The CDR3 reads CSVGRTAFF. The CDR3 DNA reads as TGCAGCGTTGGGAGGACAGCTTTCTTT.

The V and J genes are TRBV5-1 and TRBJ2-4; 10 bases map to TRBD1. The CDR3 has 13 amino acids. Trimming at V came to 3 bases and at J to 7 bases, leaving 1 base not matched to a gene. Germline loops: CDR1 SGHRS, CDR2 YFSETQ. This chain's CDR3 is CASSWGQGNIQYF. CDR3 DNA: TGCGCCAGCAGCTGGGGACAGGGGAACATTCAGTACTTC. The full variable domain, rest sourced from reference TRBV5-1 and TRBJ2-4, is KAGVTQTPRYLIKTRGQQVTLSCSPISGHRSVSWYQQTPGQGLQFLFEYFSETQRNKGNFPGRFSGRQFSNSRSEMNVSTLELGDSALYLCASSWGQGNIQYFGAGTRLSVL.

The rearrangement uses TRBV2 and TRBJ1-4; D gene ambiguous. CDR1 is SNHLY, CDR2 FYNNEI, per germline. The CDR3 loop spans 14 amino acids. The ends were cut back, 2 bases at V and 10 bases at J, with 14 bases in the middle. The CDR3 DNA follows: TGTGCCAGCAGTGAATCGCTCCCCCTAGGAAAACTGTTTTTT. Translating gives CASSESLPLGKLFF.

The genes are TRBV28 and TRBJ2-5, with D possibly called TRBD1 or TRBD2 (5 bases each). This CDR3 has 11 residues. Germline CDR1 MDHEN, CDR2 SYDVKM. The V end lost 5 bases, the J end lost 11 bases, and 12 bases lay between the germline ends. The CDR3 DNA is TGTGCCAGCAGTGCCGGGGCGAAGCAGTACTTC. It is translated as CASSAGAKQYF.

The chain has TRBV5-4 and TRBJ2-7; 8 nucleotides agree with TRBD1. The CDR3 sequence is 15 residues long. Looked up from germline, CDR1 is SGHNT and CDR2 is YYREEE (reference sequence). J lost 7 bases, V lost 3 bases, and 12 bases had no gene match. In DNA, the CDR3 is TGTGCCAGCAGCTCGGCCGGGACAGGAATAGGTGAGCAGTACTTC. It codes for CASSSAGTGIGEQYF.

The chain couples TRBV29-1 to TRBJ1-1; no reliable D call. The CDR3 length is 12 residues. Per germline, CDR1 SQVTM and CDR2 ANQGSEA. Trimming removed 4 bases at V and 3 bases at J, with 9 bases between. CDR3 protein: CSVVEEYTEAFF. As DNA, the CDR3 is TGCAGCGTTGTCGAAGAATACACTGAAGCTTTCTTT.

The V gene is TRBV2, the J gene TRBJ2-7; D not certain. This CDR3 region has 14 residues. The V end was cut by 3 bases, the J end by 0 bases, with 9 bases between. Per the germline V gene, CDR1 is SNHLY and CDR2 is FYNNEI. CDR3 nucleotides: TGTGCCAGCAGTGATGTGAGTCTCTCCTACGAGCAGTACTTC. Protein: CASSDVSLSYEQYF.

The V gene is TRBV30, the J gene TRBJ2-3, with D maybe TRBD1 (7 bases). Trimming took off 3 bases at V and 7 bases at J, with 14 bases between the two ends. CDR3 length: 13 residues. In germline, CDR1 is GTSNPN, CDR2 SVGIG (reference sequence). The CDR3 bases are TGTGCCTGGAGCGGGGGACAGAGGAATACGCAGTATTTT. As protein: CAWSGGQRNTQYF.

This clone was seen once. V is TRBV6-1 and J is TRBJ2-5; 7 nucleotides match TRBD2. J was trimmed by 2 bases and V by 6 bases; bases with no gene match: 0. This CDR3 comprises 12 residues. The V gene's germline CDR1 is MNHNS and CDR2 SASEGT. In nucleotides, the CDR3 is TGTGCCAGCAGCGGGGGGCAAGAGACCCAGTACTTC. Translating gives CASSGGQETQYF.

The rearrangement joins TRBV5-1 to TRBJ2-1; no reliable D call. The germline V and J ends were trimmed by 5 bases and 6 bases, with 12 bases remaining between them. The CDR3 contains 13 residues. Germline loops: CDR1 SGHRS, CDR2 YFSETQ. The CDR3 region has the DNA TGCGCCAGCAGGGAGCTCAACTCCAATGAGCAGTTCTTC. Protein product: CASRELNSNEQFF. The whole variable domain, filled in from reference TRBV5-1 and TRBJ2-1, reads KAGVTQTPRYLIKTRGQQVTLSCSPISGHRSVSWYQQTPGQGLQFLFEYFSETQRNKGNFPGRFSGRQFSNSRSEMNVSTLELGDSALYLCASRELNSNEQFFGPGTRLTVL.

Only a few counts were recorded for this clone. This chain joins TRBV7-8 and TRBJ1-1, with 9 nucleotides matching TRBD1. The junction had 7 bases not matched to a gene; V was cut back by 1 base and J by 1 base. Germline V CDR1 and CDR2: SGHVS, FQNEAQ. The CDR3 consists of 17 residues. CDR3 loop: CASSLGGQGAGNTEAFF. CDR3 nucleotides: TGTGCCAGCAGCTTAGGGGGACAGGGCGCCGGGAACACTGAAGCTTTCTTT.

As to this clone: The germline gene is not matched at one end of the junction; a read error may be the cause. V gene TRBV5-6 combines with J gene TRBJ2-3, with a tentative D call TRBD1 (6 bases). This CDR3 has 11 amino acids. The V gene's germline CDR1 is SGHDT and CDR2 YYEEEE. CDR3 loop: CASSLNGQRIF. The CDR3 coding sequence is TGTGCCAGCAGCTTGAACGGACAGAGGATTTTT.